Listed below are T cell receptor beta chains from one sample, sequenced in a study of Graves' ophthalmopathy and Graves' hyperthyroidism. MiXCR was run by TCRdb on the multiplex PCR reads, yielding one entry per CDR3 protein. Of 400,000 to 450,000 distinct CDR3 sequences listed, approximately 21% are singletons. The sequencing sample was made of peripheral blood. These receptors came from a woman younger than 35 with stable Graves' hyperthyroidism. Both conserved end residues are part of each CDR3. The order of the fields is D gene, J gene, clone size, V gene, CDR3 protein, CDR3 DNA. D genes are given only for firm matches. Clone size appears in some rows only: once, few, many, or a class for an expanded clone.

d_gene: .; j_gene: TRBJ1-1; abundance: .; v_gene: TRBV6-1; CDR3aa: CASIPGRHTEAFF; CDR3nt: TGTGCCAGCATTCCAGGGAGACACACTGAAGCTTTCTTT
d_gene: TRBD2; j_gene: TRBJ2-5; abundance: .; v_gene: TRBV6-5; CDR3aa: CASSYVQRGPGGQETQYF; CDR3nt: TGTGCCAGCAGTTACGTCCAGCGGGGGCCTGGGGGACAAGAGACCCAGTACTTC
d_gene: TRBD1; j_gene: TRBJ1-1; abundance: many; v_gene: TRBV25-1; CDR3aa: CASSVQGAYTEAFF; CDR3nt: TGTGCCAGCAGTGTGCAGGGGGCTTATACTGAAGCTTTCTTT
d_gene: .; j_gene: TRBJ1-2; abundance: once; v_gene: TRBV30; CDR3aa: CAWSEAVYNYGYTF; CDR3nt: TGTGCCTGGAGTGAGGCTGTTTATAACTATGGCTACACCTTC
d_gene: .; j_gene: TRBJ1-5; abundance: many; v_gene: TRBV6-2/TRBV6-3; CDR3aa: CASSYGGAGQPQHF; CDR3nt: TGTGCCAGCAGTTACGGAGGGGCGGGTCAGCCCCAGCATTTT
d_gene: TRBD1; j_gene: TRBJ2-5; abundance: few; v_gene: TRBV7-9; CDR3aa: CASSPGTGGLREAQYF; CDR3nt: TGTGCCAGCAGCCCTGGGACAGGGGGCTTACGGGAGGCCCAGTACTTC
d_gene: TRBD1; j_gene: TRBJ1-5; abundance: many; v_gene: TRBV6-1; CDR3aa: CASSGTGSNQPQHF; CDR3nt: TGTGCCAGCAGTGGGACAGGATCCAATCAGCCCCAGCATTTT
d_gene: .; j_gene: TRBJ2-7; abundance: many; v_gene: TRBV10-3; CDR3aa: CAISESEDSTYEQYF; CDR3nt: TGTGCCATCAGTGAGTCGGAGGACAGCACCTACGAGCAGTACTTC
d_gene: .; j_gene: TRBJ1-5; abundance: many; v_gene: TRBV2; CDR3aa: CASSVRPGADSGPQHF; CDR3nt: TGTGCCAGCAGTGTACGTCCAGGGGCAGATTCAGGGCCCCAGCATTTT
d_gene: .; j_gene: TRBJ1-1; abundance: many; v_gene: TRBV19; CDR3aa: CASSIRSMNTEAFF; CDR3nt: TGTGCCAGTAGTATCAGGTCGATGAACACTGAAGCTTTCTTT
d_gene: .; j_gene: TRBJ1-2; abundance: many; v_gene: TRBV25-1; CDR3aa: CASSESAQETNYGYTF; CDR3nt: TGTGCCAGCAGTGAATCGGCGCAGGAAACTAACTATGGCTACACCTTC
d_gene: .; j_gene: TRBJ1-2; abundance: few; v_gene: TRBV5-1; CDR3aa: CASSLETTASYGYTF; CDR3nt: TGCGCCAGCAGCCTGGAGACGACAGCCAGCTATGGCTACACCTTC
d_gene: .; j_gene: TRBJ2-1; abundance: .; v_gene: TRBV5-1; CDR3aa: CASSLDQGNEQFF; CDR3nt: TGCGCCAGCAGCTTGGATCAGGGCAATGAGCAGTTCTTC
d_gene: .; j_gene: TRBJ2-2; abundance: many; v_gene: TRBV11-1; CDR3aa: CASRFRGGGSVDTGELFF; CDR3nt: TGTGCCAGCAGGTTCCGTGGTGGAGGGAGCGTTGACACCGGGGAGCTGTTTTTT
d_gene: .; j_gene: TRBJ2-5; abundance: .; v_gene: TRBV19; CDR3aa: CASSIGSRRSLETQYF; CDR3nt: TGTGCCAGTAGTATAGGTTCCCGGAGGAGCTTGGAGACCCAGTACTTC
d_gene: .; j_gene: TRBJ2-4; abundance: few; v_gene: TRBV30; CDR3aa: CACITQGWNIKYF; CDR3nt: TGTGCCTGCATTACACAGGGATGGAACATTAAGTACTTC
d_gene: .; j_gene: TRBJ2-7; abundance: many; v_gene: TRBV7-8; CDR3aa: CASSLEQALGQYF; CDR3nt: TGTGCCAGCAGCTTAGAACAGGCACTAGGGCAGTACTTC
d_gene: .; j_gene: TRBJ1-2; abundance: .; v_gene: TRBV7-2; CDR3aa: CASSPNPRYGYTF; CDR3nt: TGTGCCAGCAGCCCTAACCCGCGGTATGGCTACACCTTC
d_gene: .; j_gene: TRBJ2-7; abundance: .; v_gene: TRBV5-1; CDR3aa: CASSLGSDEQYF; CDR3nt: TGCGCCAGCAGTCTCGGGAGCGACGAGCAGTACTTC
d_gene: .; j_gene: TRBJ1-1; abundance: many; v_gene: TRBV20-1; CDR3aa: CSAGGTEAFF; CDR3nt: TGCAGTGCTGGGGGGACTGAAGCTTTCTTT
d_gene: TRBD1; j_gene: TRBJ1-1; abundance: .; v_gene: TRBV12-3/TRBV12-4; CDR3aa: CASSFVVGQGATEAFF; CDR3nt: TGTGCCAGCAGTTTCGTTGTGGGACAGGGGGCCACTGAAGCTTTCTTT
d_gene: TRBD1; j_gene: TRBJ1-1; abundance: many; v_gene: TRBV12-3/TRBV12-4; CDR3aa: CASSGQGVGEAFF; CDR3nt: TGTGCCAGCAGTGGTCAGGGGGTCGGGGAAGCTTTCTTT
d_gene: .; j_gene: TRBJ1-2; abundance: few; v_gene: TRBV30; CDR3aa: CAYYSGHLYGYTF; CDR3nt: TGTGCCTACTATAGTGGACACCTCTATGGCTACACCTTC
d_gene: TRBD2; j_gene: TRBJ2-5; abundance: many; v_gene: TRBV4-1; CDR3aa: CASSLRLARQEETQYF; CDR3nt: TGCGCCAGCAGCCTCCGACTAGCGAGACAAGAAGAGACCCAGTACTTC
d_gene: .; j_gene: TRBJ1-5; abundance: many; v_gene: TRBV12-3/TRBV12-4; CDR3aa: CASNTGGNQPQHF; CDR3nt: TGTGCCAGCAACACAGGTGGGAATCAGCCCCAGCATTTT
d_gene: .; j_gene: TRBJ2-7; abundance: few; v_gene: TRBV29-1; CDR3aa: CSVGGSYEQYF; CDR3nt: TGCAGCGTTGGCGGAAGCTACGAGCAGTACTTC
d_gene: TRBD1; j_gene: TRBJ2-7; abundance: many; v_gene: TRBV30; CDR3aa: CAWTTGGYFHEQYF; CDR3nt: TGTGCCTGGACTACAGGGGGTTATTTCCACGAGCAGTACTTC
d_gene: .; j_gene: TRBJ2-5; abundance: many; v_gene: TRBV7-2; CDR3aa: CASSRVLGSRETQYF; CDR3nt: TGTGCCAGCAGCCGGGTGTTGGGTAGCCGGGAGACCCAGTACTTC
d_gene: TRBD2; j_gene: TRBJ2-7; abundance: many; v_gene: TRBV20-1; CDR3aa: CSAPLTAGGPLINEQYF; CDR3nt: TGCAGTGCTCCCTTGACCGCGGGAGGGCCTTTAATCAACGAGCAGTACTTC
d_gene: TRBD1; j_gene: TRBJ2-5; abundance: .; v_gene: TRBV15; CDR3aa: CATLAGTGETQYF; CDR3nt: TGTGCCACCCTCGCCGGGACAGGGGAGACCCAGTACTTC
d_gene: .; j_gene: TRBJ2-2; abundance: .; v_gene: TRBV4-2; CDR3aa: CASSLNSRHRVRTGELFF; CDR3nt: TGTGCCAGCAGCCTAAACTCCCGCCATCGCGTGCGGACCGGAGAGCTGTTTTTT
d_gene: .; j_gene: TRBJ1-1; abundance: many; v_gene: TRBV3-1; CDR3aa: CASSQDVTEAFF; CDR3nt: TGTGCCAGCAGCCAAGACGTCACTGAAGCTTTCTTT
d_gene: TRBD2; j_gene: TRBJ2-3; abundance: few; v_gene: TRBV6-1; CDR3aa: CASQRGGSTDTQYF; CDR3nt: TGTGCCAGCCAGCGGGGCGGCAGCACAGATACGCAGTATTTT
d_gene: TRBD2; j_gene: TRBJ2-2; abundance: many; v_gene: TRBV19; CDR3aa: CASGLARTGELFF; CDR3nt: TGTGCCAGCGGACTAGCGCGCACCGGGGAGCTGTTTTTT
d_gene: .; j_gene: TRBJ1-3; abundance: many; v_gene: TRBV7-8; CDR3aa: CASSLIPGPAGNTIYF; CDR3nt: TGTGCCAGCAGCTTAATTCCTGGGCCGGCTGGAAACACCATATATTTT
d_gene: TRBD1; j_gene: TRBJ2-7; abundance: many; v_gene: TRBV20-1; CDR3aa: CSANGPGQGYEQYF; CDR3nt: TGCAGTGCCAACGGACCGGGACAGGGCTACGAGCAGTACTTC
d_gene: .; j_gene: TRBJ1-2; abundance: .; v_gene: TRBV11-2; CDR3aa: CASSPHVGEGTNYGYTF; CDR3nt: TGTGCCAGCAGCCCTCACGTAGGGGAAGGTACCAACTATGGCTACACCTTC
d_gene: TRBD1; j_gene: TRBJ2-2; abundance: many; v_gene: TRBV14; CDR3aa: CASSLRGRNTGELFF; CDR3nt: TGTGCCAGCAGCCTCAGGGGGCGGAACACCGGGGAGCTGTTTTTT
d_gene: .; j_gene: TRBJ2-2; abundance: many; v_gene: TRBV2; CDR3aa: CASSPWEDNTGELFF; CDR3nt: TGTGCCAGCAGTCCCTGGGAAGATAACACCGGGGAGCTGTTTTTT
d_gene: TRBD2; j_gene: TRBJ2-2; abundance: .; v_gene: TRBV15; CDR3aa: CATSRGTSGPNTGELFF; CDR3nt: TGTGCCACCAGCAGAGGTACTAGCGGACCGAACACCGGGGAGCTGTTTTTT
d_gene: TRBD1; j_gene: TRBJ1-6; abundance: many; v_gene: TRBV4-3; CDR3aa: CASSQDSGGSSPLHF; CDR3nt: TGCGCCAGCAGCCAAGATTCAGGGGGCAGTTCACCCCTCCACTTT
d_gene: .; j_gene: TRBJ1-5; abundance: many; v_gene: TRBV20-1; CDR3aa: CSARDSRAGQPQHF; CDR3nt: TGCAGTGCTAGAGATTCAAGGGCAGGTCAGCCCCAGCATTTT
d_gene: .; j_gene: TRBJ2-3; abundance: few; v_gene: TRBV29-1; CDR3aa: CSVNPATRAQPTDTQYF; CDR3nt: TGCAGCGTTAACCCCGCAACCCGTGCACAGCCCACAGATACGCAGTATTTT